This is a list of T cell receptor beta chains from one sample in a study of long-term antiretroviral therapy in people with HIV. Some clones are missing from TCRdb's copy, which holds only in-frame ones; the method was immunoSEQ multiplex PCR. The table includes some 25,000 clones, 79% detected once. The starting material was unsorted PBMCs, obtained 2.1 years after starting antiretroviral therapy. Every receptor here comes from a man aged 25 to 45 with HIV. CDR3s include the opening cysteine and the closing phenylalanine or tryptophan. D genes are given only for firm matches. Clone size is shown for a subset of rows, as once, few, many or a class of expanded clone.

j_gene,d_gene,abundance,v_gene,CDR3aa,CDR3nt
TRBJ1-4,TRBD1,-,TRBV10-3,CAISDPGQGPQKLFF,TGTGCCATCAGTGACCCGGGACAGGGGCCCCAAAAACTGTTTTTT
TRBJ1-4,TRBD1,-,TRBV27,CASSFLGTDEKLFF,TGTGCCAGCAGTTTTTTGGGGACAGATGAAAAACTGTTTTTT
TRBJ2-1,-,-,TRBV9,CASSDRLINEQFF,TGTGCCAGCAGCGACCGACTTATCAATGAGCAGTTCTTC
TRBJ1-1,-,-,TRBV6-1,CASSIKAGNTEAFF,TGTGCCAGCAGTATTAAGGCGGGAAACACTGAAGCTTTCTTT
TRBJ2-4,TRBD2,-,TRBV28,CASSIRLAGTKNIQYF,TGTGCCAGCAGTATCCGACTAGCGGGGACTAAAAACATTCAGTACTTC
TRBJ2-7,-,-,TRBV7-8,CASSSDFRVYEQYF,TGTGCCAGCAGCTCAGATTTCAGGGTCTACGAGCAGTACTTC
TRBJ2-4,TRBD1,-,TRBV27,CASSAGQGSVQYF,TGTGCCAGCAGTGCCGGACAGGGTAGCGTTCAGTACTTC
TRBJ2-1,-,once,TRBV5-1,CASSSDSTRSYNEQFF,TGCGCCAGCAGCTCTGACAGCACACGCTCCTACAATGAGCAGTTCTTC
TRBJ2-5,TRBD1,-,TRBV2,CAISRDRGSVTQYF,TGTGCCATCTCTCGGGACAGGGGATCGGTGACCCAGTACTTC
TRBJ1-1,-,-,TRBV29-1,CSVERQGGLTEAFF,TGCAGCGTTGAAAGGCAGGGCGGACTCACTGAAGCTTTCTTT
TRBJ2-7,TRBD1,-,TRBV11-2,CASTPMGQGAYEQYF,TGTGCCAGCACCCCGATGGGACAGGGGGCCTACGAGCAGTACTTC
TRBJ2-1,-,-,TRBV7-8,CASSLGDRRNEQFF,TGTGCCAGCAGCTTAGGTGACAGGCGCAATGAGCAGTTCTTC
TRBJ1-2,TRBD1,few,TRBV6-5,CASSSGTGNYGYTF,TGTGCCAGCAGTTCCGGGACAGGCAACTATGGCTACACCTTC
TRBJ1-5,TRBD1,once,TRBV5-5,CASSDGTGINQPQHF,TGTGCCAGCAGCGACGGGACAGGGATAAATCAGCCCCAGCATTTT
TRBJ1-2,-,-,TRBV30,CAWRDIGGYTF,TGTGCCTGGAGGGACATCGGAGGCTACACCTTC
TRBJ1-3,TRBD1,few,TRBV25-1,CASRQGQTGNTIYF,TGTGCCAGCAGACAGGGACAGACTGGAAACACCATATATTTT
TRBJ2-1,TRBD2,-,TRBV19,CASSMARPTSGIYNEQFF,TGTGCCAGTAGTATGGCCCGGCCCACTAGCGGGATTTACAATGAGCAGTTCTTC